Sequencing of this TCR beta chain was carried out in a study of spatial heterogeneity in lung cancer. Study overall: Within raw reads, each unique TCR and UMI combination appeared on average more than ten times.

The presence of a unique molecular identifier marked each TCR cDNA molecule. TCRdb recomputed calls from the 5' RACE reads with MiXCR, one row per CDR3 protein. The top ten hold 14% of the sample, which has thousands of distinct CDR3 sequences, approximately 15% seen once. This clonotype was detected many times. Its antigen is still unknown. Stated time point: sample taken at primary tumor resection. Samples were obtained from 65 to 80 donors, all untreated early-stage non-small cell lung cancer patients. Sequencing covered unsorted whole RNA taken from tumor, nontumor lung or frozen PBMC. Deletions cut 2 bases from V and 3 bases from J, with 12 bases between. The CDR3 covers 15 residues. Germline assignment: CDR1 SGHRS and CDR2 YFSETQ. Study-wide findings and caveats: Intratumoral expanded alpha and beta TCR counts were found to track tumor mutation counts.

The sample was lung tumor tissue, taken at surgery. The chain links TRBV5-1 to TRBJ1-5; TRBD1 is a possible D gene (5 bases). The origin of this receptor is a male donor with early-stage non-small cell lung cancer. The CDR3 sequence is CASSFWAGDNQPQHF. The CDR3 DNA sequence: TGCGCCAGCAGCTTTTGGGCGGGGGACAATCAGCCCCAGCATTTT.